The text below deals with one TCR beta chain. Its binding antigen is unknown. Per-base quality was not reported, and no clone a single base away is much larger than it. The immunoSEQ Assay was used to sequence TCRbeta CDR3 regions. After extraction, genomic DNA underwent amplification by bias-controlled multiplex PCR, followed by high-throughput sequencing. For the original study's pipeline: Collapsing and filtering of sequences were performed to quantify the absolute abundance of each unique TCRbeta CDR3 region. T cell fraction was estimated by normalizing TCRbeta template counts to usable DNA, with usable DNA measured through amplification of reference genes found in all nucleated cells. Repertoire TCRs were annotated as SARS-CoV-2-specific by exact matching of V gene, CDR3 amino acid sequence and J gene to a known reactive TCR set. MIRA supplied the reference SARS-CoV-2 TCR set, which was filtered for enrichment in COVID-19-positive ImmuneCODE repertoires so that public or cross-reactive TCRs were removed. Drawing on the MIRA antigens, annotated TCRs were analysed further at the level of specific ORF or position within ORF. Breadth was defined as the number of annotated unique rearrangements divided by the total number of unique productive rearrangements, and depth was defined as the summed frequency of the annotated unique rearrangements. TCR breadth was compared between groups using two-sided Wilcoxon rank-sum tests. In its TCRdb copy, this immuneACCESS table keeps in-frame sequences only and misses some clones. Where compared with another copy, unresolved V genes explain less than half of these, and the others have no known cause. The V and J calls and clone size were taken over from that table, and D and trimming were inferred from the DNA. This sample is represented by around 300,000 clones; about 85% of them were singletons. 6.4% of the sample goes to the ten largest clones.

The trim is 2 bases for V and 7 bases for J, with a gap of 10 bases between the germline ends. Via the germline V gene (reference sequence), CDR1 is MNHEY and CDR2 SMNVEV. Including cysteine and phenylalanine, the CDR3 has 13 amino acids. Only CDR3 DNA remains: 39 bases, in frame from the first base. This record belongs to a study of Ad26.COV2.S vaccination and SARS-CoV-2 variants (dated by TCRdb to the early 2020s). Looking at the study overall: Donors in the vaccine arm were drawn from COV1001, a phase I-IIa trial of Ad26.COV2.S in healthy adults that was multicentre, randomized, double-blind and placebo-controlled. Ad26.COV2.S was administered intramuscularly at a dose of 5x10^10 or 1x10^11 viral particles, either as one shot or as two shots given 56 days apart. Sequencing of the TCRbeta repertoire served to evaluate the specificity and breadth of SARS-CoV-2-reactive T cell receptors following Ad26.COV2.S vaccination. The TCR-sequenced set comprised about 32 samples: about 19 Ad26.COV2.S vaccine recipients, 5 placebo recipients and 8 SARS-CoV-2 convalescent individuals. Participants in the trial were split at random into five groups of five each, receiving low-dose or high-dose Ad26.COV2.S once or twice, or else placebo on both occasions. Throughout the experiments and outcome assessment, investigators stayed blinded to trial group allocation.

Explained via the paper, the treatment or condition label denotes: some 20 received Ad26.COV2.S at low or high dose, single or two shots; about five received placebo; per-sample allocation not given. For vaccine and placebo recipients, the sequenced repertoires came from samples collected on day 63 after the first injection. In Cohort 1b, around 23 adults aged 18-55 years were enrolled at a single site in Boston, USA, between 29 July and 7 August 2020. Ad26.COV2.S was a replication-incompetent adenovirus type 26 vector that expressed a prefusion-stabilized SARS-CoV-2 spike protein derived from the original Wuhan strain. Broader findings and caveats from the paper: Vaccine and placebo recipients had similar non-spike TCR breadth, a finding consistent with the vaccine containing only spike. The study lacked the statistical power to compare responses across vaccine doses or regimens. Higher spike-specific TCR breadth was observed in Ad26.COV2.S recipients than in placebo recipients (P = 0.0014). Substantial breadth of spike-specific CD8+ and CD4+ T cell responses was reported after vaccination. The authors noted that the TCR breadth and depth analyses may have underestimated total T cell responses.

The material sequenced was peripheral blood, taken in a trial of Ad26.COV2.S vaccine versus placebo. This TCR was recovered from a person aged 18-65 years who received the Ad26.COV2.S COVID-19 vaccine or a placebo. This receptor chain uses TRBV27 and TRBJ2-3; the D assignment is uncertain and may be TRBD1 or TRBD2, with 5 bases supporting each. The CDR3 reads CASSLRGAHTQYF. The nucleotides are TGTGCCAGCAGTTTAAGGGGAGCGCATACGCAGTATTTT.